A selection of T cell receptor beta chains follows, all from one sample in a study of blood T cell repertoires in COVID-19. Only in-frame clones appear in the TCRdb table, and some are missing; sequencing was by immunoSEQ multiplex PCR. The data show about 180,000 clones, with about 82% seen just once and about 8.6% held by the top ten. Sequenced sample: PBMCs or T cells enriched from blood (not recorded which). The receptors come from a woman aged 30 to 39 who had recovered from COVID-19. CDR3s include the opening cysteine and the closing phenylalanine or tryptophan. D genes are given only for firm matches. Clone sizes are given selectively: once, few, many, or a class where the clone is expanded.

abundance: .; j_gene: TRBJ2-7; v_gene: TRBV7-9; d_gene: TRBD2; CDR3nt: TGTGCCAGCAGCTCGACTAGCGGGAGGAGCAACGAGCAGTACTTC; CDR3aa: CASSSTSGRSNEQYF
abundance: .; j_gene: TRBJ2-1; v_gene: TRBV18; d_gene: .; CDR3nt: TGTGCCAGCTCCTCTAAAACGGGTAACTCCTACAATGAGCAGTTCTTC; CDR3aa: CASSSKTGNSYNEQFF
abundance: .; j_gene: TRBJ2-1; v_gene: TRBV12-5; d_gene: TRBD2; CDR3nt: TGTGCTAGTACTAGCGGGAATGGGGGTGAGCAGTTCTTC; CDR3aa: CASTSGNGGEQFF
abundance: few; j_gene: TRBJ2-5; v_gene: TRBV7-8; d_gene: TRBD1; CDR3nt: TGTGCCAGCAGCTTAGGGGGACAGGGGGCGAGGCGGCAAGAGACCCAGTACTTC; CDR3aa: CASSLGGQGARRQETQYF
abundance: .; j_gene: TRBJ2-2; v_gene: TRBV18; d_gene: TRBD1; CDR3nt: TGTGCCAGCTCACCAGGACAGGGGGCCGGGGAGCTGTTTTTT; CDR3aa: CASSPGQGAGELFF
abundance: .; j_gene: TRBJ1-4; v_gene: TRBV19; d_gene: .; CDR3nt: TGTGCCAGTAGTCGGTACGGGGAAGGGGAAAAACTGTTTTTT; CDR3aa: CASSRYGEGEKLFF
abundance: .; j_gene: TRBJ2-3; v_gene: TRBV28; d_gene: TRBD2; CDR3nt: TGTGCCAGCAGTTTAGTTCTAGCGGGAGATACGCAGTATTTT; CDR3aa: CASSLVLAGDTQYF
abundance: few; j_gene: TRBJ2-1; v_gene: TRBV5-4; d_gene: .; CDR3nt: TGTGCCAGCAGCTTGGCCAGGGGAGAGCAGTTCTTC; CDR3aa: CASSLARGEQFF
abundance: .; j_gene: TRBJ2-7; v_gene: TRBV4-1; d_gene: TRBD2; CDR3nt: TGCGCCAGCAGCCCCCGACTAGCGGGAGGGGACGAGCAGTACTTC; CDR3aa: CASSPRLAGGDEQYF
abundance: .; j_gene: TRBJ2-7; v_gene: TRBV11-2; d_gene: .; CDR3nt: TGTGCCAGCAGCCTTTCAGGCTCCTACGAGCAGTACTTC; CDR3aa: CASSLSGSYEQYF
abundance: .; j_gene: TRBJ2-7; v_gene: TRBV7-8; d_gene: TRBD2; CDR3nt: TGTGCCAGCAGCTTAGAGTTCGGGAGGTACGAGCAGTACTTC; CDR3aa: CASSLEFGRYEQYF
abundance: .; j_gene: TRBJ1-5; v_gene: TRBV6-5; d_gene: .; CDR3nt: TGTGCCAGCAGTCACAACAGCAATCAGCCCCAGCATTTT; CDR3aa: CASSHNSNQPQHF
abundance: .; j_gene: TRBJ2-1; v_gene: TRBV11-3; d_gene: .; CDR3nt: TGTGCCAGCAGCCCCCGGTCCTCAGGCAGTGAGCAGTTCTTC; CDR3aa: CASSPRSSGSEQFF
abundance: .; j_gene: TRBJ1-5; v_gene: TRBV12-3/TRBV12-4; d_gene: .; CDR3nt: TGTGCCAGCAGTTTATCCCAAAATCAGCCCCAGCATTTT; CDR3aa: CASSLSQNQPQHF
abundance: .; j_gene: TRBJ2-7; v_gene: TRBV29-1; d_gene: .; CDR3nt: TGCAGCGTTGCGGCAGGGGCCTTAAGGTACGAGCAGTACTTC; CDR3aa: CSVAAGALRYEQYF
abundance: .; j_gene: TRBJ2-1; v_gene: TRBV13; d_gene: .; CDR3nt: TGTGCCAGCAGCTCGGCGGGGAATGAGCAGTTCTTC; CDR3aa: CASSSAGNEQFF
abundance: .; j_gene: TRBJ2-7; v_gene: TRBV19; d_gene: .; CDR3nt: TGTGCCAGTAGTGTCAGGGGCGCGGACGAGCAGTACTTC; CDR3aa: CASSVRGADEQYF
abundance: few; j_gene: TRBJ2-3; v_gene: TRBV10-3; d_gene: TRBD1; CDR3nt: TGTGCCACCCGGGCACAACAGGGGCCCACAGATACGCAGTATTTT; CDR3aa: CATRAQQGPTDTQYF
abundance: .; j_gene: TRBJ1-4; v_gene: TRBV11-2; d_gene: TRBD1; CDR3nt: TGTGCCAGCAGCTTAGATCTCCCAGGGGGCGCAGCTAATGAAAAACTGTTTTTT; CDR3aa: CASSLDLPGGAANEKLFF
abundance: .; j_gene: TRBJ2-1; v_gene: TRBV29-1; d_gene: TRBD2; CDR3nt: TGCAGCGTTGATACGACTAGCCCCTACAATGAGCAGTTCTTC; CDR3aa: CSVDTTSPYNEQFF
abundance: once; j_gene: TRBJ2-1; v_gene: TRBV5-1; d_gene: TRBD1; CDR3nt: TGCGCCAGCAGCCTCCGGACAGGGGAGAGTGAGCAGTTCTTC; CDR3aa: CASSLRTGESEQFF
abundance: .; j_gene: TRBJ2-3; v_gene: TRBV6-5; d_gene: TRBD2; CDR3nt: TGTGCCAGCAGTCTTCCGGGACTAGCGGGAACCCAGTATTTT; CDR3aa: CASSLPGLAGTQYF
abundance: .; j_gene: TRBJ1-2; v_gene: TRBV6-6; d_gene: .; CDR3nt: TGTGCCAGCAGTTACCAGGCAGGGGCTCGTTATGGCTACACCTTC; CDR3aa: CASSYQAGARYGYTF
abundance: once; j_gene: TRBJ1-2; v_gene: TRBV6-2/TRBV6-3; d_gene: .; CDR3nt: TGTGCCAGCAGTTACAAGGAGGAGGCGAACTATGGCTACACCTTC; CDR3aa: CASSYKEEANYGYTF